This entry is about one TCR beta chain. What it binds is unknown. The data were taken from a study of regulatory T cells in long-lasting Graves disease. The study, taken as a whole, reports: Those with persistent Graves' had less TCR diversity than newly diagnosed patients.

Time point here: newly diagnosed GD, antithyroid drugs for less than 3 months. Extracted RNA from PBMCs served as the source of the TCR library. This CDR3 region has 12 residues. V lost 4 bases to trimming and J lost 12 bases; unmatched junction nucleotides: 9. Germline CDR1 and CDR2: SGDLS and YYNGEE. Construction of the TCR beta libraries employed iRepertoire HTBI primers in conjunction with Arm-PCR of CDR3 regions. A single record per CDR3 protein comes from TCRdb applying MiXCR to the multiplex PCR reads. The data show roughly 610,000 distinct CDR3 sequences, around 17% seen once. The sample was also linked to a second study, of T cells in Graves' hyperthyroidism and ophthalmopathy. That investigation notes: The study based diagnoses on clinical symptoms, serum thyroxine and TRAb, thyroid ultrasound and orbital computed tomography.

The receptor comes from a woman aged 30 to 39 with Graves disease. The chain uses TRBV9 and TRBJ1-1; 7 bases fit TRBD1. The sample was peripheral blood mononuclear cells (PBMCs), taken at new diagnosis, from a patient treated with antithyroid drugs. The CDR3 DNA reads as TGTGCCAGCAGCACCCCGGGACAGAATACTTTCTTT. This codes for CASSTPGQNTFF.